The entry that follows covers one TCR beta chain sequence. Antigen specificity is unknown. Germline V lookup: CDR1 DFQATT, CDR2 SNEGSKA (reference sequence). V was pared by 5 bases and J by 0 bases, with 17 bases between. The CDR3 spans 16 residues. The entry originates in a study of human T cells and chemical hapten exposure. General study points: Positively correlated with patch test score were the counts of PT1 expanded TCRs.

TCRdb passed the RACE reads through MiXCR, listing each CDR3 protein once. The repertoire holds 150,000 to 200,000 distinct CDR3 sequences, with about 20% as singletons. Time point meaning: patch test 1, 2 weeks after DPC sensitization. Specified treatment: therapeutic diphenylcyclopropenone sensitization with weekly scalp DPC. Each patch test followed a blood draw. The TCR sequence derives from a woman in her forties or fifties with alopecia areata. Some clones in this sample may be carry-over from other donors' samples. The gene calls are TRBV20-1 and TRBJ2-1, with D perhaps TRBD1 or TRBD2 (5 bases each). The sequencing used whole blood, collected in connection with sensitization to the hapten diphenylcyclopropenone (DPC). CDR3 nucleotides: TGCAGTGCTCCCGGGGCGGGTTCGAGCTCCTACAATGAGCAGTTCTTC. Translating gives CSAPGAGSSSYNEQFF.